This is a list of T cell receptor beta chains from one sample in a study of CD8 T cells in Susac syndrome. TCRdb reprocessed the immunoSEQ multiplex PCR reads with MiXCR, giving one entry per CDR3 protein. The sample includes some 99,000 distinct CDR3 sequences, about 95% of them seen just once. The sequencing input was CD4+ T cells from PBMCs. Receptors originate from a human donor in good health. The CDR3 runs from the conserved cysteine through the conserved F or W. D genes are given only for firm matches. The listing skips clone size in some rows; elsewhere it reads once, few, many or a size class.

V gene: TRBV30; clone size: -; CDR3 length: 12; D gene: -; CDR3 protein: CAWSVRGVEQFF
V gene: TRBV28; clone size: -; CDR3 length: 14; D gene: -; CDR3 protein: CASSGASPPYEQYF
V gene: TRBV20-1; clone size: once; CDR3 length: 14; D gene: -; CDR3 protein: CSAGPEFAYNEQFF
V gene: TRBV15; clone size: -; CDR3 length: 15; D gene: TRBD1; CDR3 protein: CATSRAGTGSFEQYF
V gene: TRBV3-1; clone size: -; CDR3 length: 14; D gene: -; CDR3 protein: CASSQIQGTDTQYF
V gene: TRBV5-1; clone size: -; CDR3 length: 15; D gene: TRBD1; CDR3 protein: CASSFQGAENTEAFF
V gene: TRBV14; clone size: -; CDR3 length: 15; D gene: TRBD2; CDR3 protein: CASSQVAGGSYEQYF
V gene: TRBV23-1; clone size: -; CDR3 length: 13; D gene: TRBD1; CDR3 protein: CASTRDSFYGYTF
V gene: TRBV29-1; clone size: -; CDR3 length: 13; D gene: -; CDR3 protein: CSVQEGSNQPQHF
V gene: TRBV4-2; clone size: -; CDR3 length: 16; D gene: -; CDR3 protein: CASSQAPGANTGELFF
V gene: TRBV27; clone size: -; CDR3 length: 15; D gene: -; CDR3 protein: CASSLRGFGTGELFF
V gene: TRBV15; clone size: -; CDR3 length: 16; D gene: TRBD1; CDR3 protein: CATSLPNRGRLYGYTF
V gene: TRBV5-1; clone size: -; CDR3 length: 13; D gene: TRBD2; CDR3 protein: CASSATSAETQYF
V gene: TRBV28; clone size: -; CDR3 length: 13; D gene: -; CDR3 protein: CASPSPNTGELFF
V gene: TRBV12-3/TRBV12-4; clone size: once; CDR3 length: 14; D gene: TRBD1; CDR3 protein: CASSSRDRGNEQYF
V gene: TRBV7-2; clone size: -; CDR3 length: 16; D gene: -; CDR3 protein: CASSPLGAYSNQPQHF
V gene: TRBV2; clone size: -; CDR3 length: 14; D gene: TRBD1; CDR3 protein: CASQRDRGWYEQYF
V gene: TRBV12-3/TRBV12-4; clone size: -; CDR3 length: 18; D gene: -; CDR3 protein: CASRHALSRAANTGELFF
V gene: TRBV4-1; clone size: -; CDR3 length: 16; D gene: TRBD2; CDR3 protein: CASSQEEAGGRNEQFF
V gene: TRBV25-1; clone size: -; CDR3 length: 17; D gene: -; CDR3 protein: CASSELGGGPLKNIQYF
V gene: TRBV6-5; clone size: -; CDR3 length: 18; D gene: TRBD1; CDR3 protein: CASSYLIPTGGRQYGYTF
V gene: TRBV4-2; clone size: -; CDR3 length: 16; D gene: -; CDR3 protein: CASSQDRIGGNQPQHF
V gene: TRBV19; clone size: -; CDR3 length: 15; D gene: -; CDR3 protein: CASSIGYRGGDTQYF
V gene: TRBV2; clone size: -; CDR3 length: 15; D gene: TRBD2; CDR3 protein: CASSLTSGGSDTQYF
V gene: TRBV5-4; clone size: -; CDR3 length: 15; D gene: TRBD1; CDR3 protein: CASSLRQGVADTQYF
V gene: TRBV2; clone size: -; CDR3 length: 15; D gene: -; CDR3 protein: CASSAMAGAGNTIYF
V gene: TRBV5-1; clone size: -; CDR3 length: 16; D gene: TRBD2; CDR3 protein: CASSRAGTSITDTQYF
V gene: TRBV29-1; clone size: -; CDR3 length: 15; D gene: TRBD1; CDR3 protein: CSVGRTGRHTDTQYF
V gene: TRBV3-1; clone size: -; CDR3 length: 15; D gene: -; CDR3 protein: CASSQDRQGNEKLFF
V gene: TRBV2; clone size: -; CDR3 length: 13; D gene: TRBD1; CDR3 protein: CASSGQGDETQYF
V gene: TRBV24-1; clone size: -; CDR3 length: 12; D gene: -; CDR3 protein: CATKGVSYEQYF
V gene: TRBV20-1; clone size: -; CDR3 length: 14; D gene: TRBD2; CDR3 protein: CSARRTSSYNEQFF
V gene: TRBV6-6; clone size: -; CDR3 length: 15; D gene: -; CDR3 protein: CASSYSIQLNTEAFF
V gene: TRBV5-1; clone size: -; CDR3 length: 15; D gene: TRBD1; CDR3 protein: CASSLVGDRLYEQYF
V gene: TRBV20-1; clone size: -; CDR3 length: 12; D gene: TRBD2; CDR3 protein: CSAGLAVYEQYF
V gene: TRBV3-1; clone size: few; CDR3 length: 14; D gene: -; CDR3 protein: CASSQGGSNTEAFF
V gene: TRBV18; clone size: -; CDR3 length: 14; D gene: -; CDR3 protein: CASSQTGSNTEAFF
V gene: TRBV20-1; clone size: -; CDR3 length: 12; D gene: -; CDR3 protein: CSARKSSYEQYF
V gene: TRBV15; clone size: -; CDR3 length: 14; D gene: TRBD1; CDR3 protein: CATSGPTGRETQYF
V gene: TRBV27; clone size: -; CDR3 length: 15; D gene: TRBD1; CDR3 protein: CASSLSGTGRETQYF
V gene: TRBV28; clone size: once; CDR3 length: 14; D gene: -; CDR3 protein: CASSALGQSYEQYF
V gene: TRBV12-3/TRBV12-4; clone size: -; CDR3 length: 14; D gene: TRBD1; CDR3 protein: CASRRTGGQVETFF
V gene: TRBV29-1; clone size: -; CDR3 length: 13; D gene: TRBD2; CDR3 protein: CSVSAGGRNTQYF
V gene: TRBV29-1; clone size: -; CDR3 length: 9; D gene: -; CDR3 protein: CSVGETQYF
V gene: TRBV20-1; clone size: -; CDR3 length: 17; D gene: TRBD2; CDR3 protein: CSARDATSGGLQETQYF
V gene: TRBV3-1; clone size: -; CDR3 length: 15; D gene: TRBD2; CDR3 protein: CASSLVGGGSNIQYF
V gene: TRBV5-1; clone size: once; CDR3 length: 11; D gene: -; CDR3 protein: CASTEREPQHF
V gene: TRBV25-1; clone size: -; CDR3 length: 20; D gene: TRBD2; CDR3 protein: CASSAPISLAGGPLDNEQFF
V gene: TRBV6-5; clone size: -; CDR3 length: 14; D gene: TRBD2; CDR3 protein: CASKTSGNYNEQFF
V gene: TRBV5-1; clone size: -; CDR3 length: 12; D gene: -; CDR3 protein: CASKDGNTEAFF
V gene: TRBV28; clone size: -; CDR3 length: 12; D gene: -; CDR3 protein: CASSPSNYGYTF
V gene: TRBV5-6; clone size: once; CDR3 length: 15; D gene: TRBD1; CDR3 protein: CASSLVGTGNTEAFF
V gene: TRBV6-5; clone size: -; CDR3 length: 16; D gene: -; CDR3 protein: CASSYTPPGSAYGYTF
V gene: TRBV9; clone size: -; CDR3 length: 15; D gene: TRBD1; CDR3 protein: CASSPRTGVNTEAFF